One and the same sample provided the 23 T cell receptor beta chains below, sequenced in a study of early T cells in non-severe SARS-CoV-2 infection. TCRdb processed the 5' RACE reads anew with MiXCR; each CDR3 protein has one entry. The sample contains under 85,000 distinct CDR3 sequences, 11% of which appear only once. The sample consisted of whole blood, taken at baseline. These receptors were obtained from an adult who was a healthcare worker with PCR-confirmed SARS-CoV-2 infection or an uninfected control (not recorded which).

This clonotype was detected a few times. This chain joins TRBV19 and TRBJ1-4, with D tentatively TRBD1 (5 bases). Trimming removed 5 bases at V and 9 bases at J, with 19 bases between. CDR1 LNHDA and CDR2 SQIVND come from the germline V gene (reference sequence). There are 15 residues in the CDR3. The CDR3 sequence is CASSLNGDGSKKLFF. CDR3 sequence (DNA): TGTGCCAGTAGTCTTAATGGGGACGGCAGTAAAAAACTGTTTTTT.

Only a few counts were recorded for this clonotype. CDR3 DNA sequence: TGTGCCAGCAGGGGCGGGGATGGTACAGATACGCAGTATTTT. This translates into CASRGGDGTDTQYF. The rearrangement links TRBV2 to TRBJ2-3, with a tentative D call TRBD2 (6 bases). Germline values: CDR1 SNHLY, CDR2 FYNNEI. With 6 bases removed from V and 3 bases from J, the gap between germline ends came to 13 bases. CDR3 length: 14 amino acids.

In its sample, this clonotype was seen a few times. The gene calls are TRBV12-3 or TRBV12-4 and TRBJ1-5; D unresolved. The CDR3 covers 14 residues. Trimming pared 5 bases from V and 3 bases from J, leaving 11 bases between. CDR3 protein: CASSNPPANQPQHF. CDR3 DNA: TGTGCCAGCAGTAACCCCCCCGCCAATCAGCCCCAGCATTTT.

This chain connects TRBV19 to TRBJ2-7; 8 bases align to TRBD2. The CDR3 is made up of 15 amino acids. From germline, CDR1 is LNHDA and CDR2 SQIVND (reference sequence). V trimming: 4 bases; J trimming: 6 bases; junction bases outside the gene matches: 11. The CDR3 region has the DNA TGTGCCAGTAGTAAGGGAGTAGCGGGACTCTCCGAGCAGTACTTC. Its translation is CASSKGVAGLSEQYF.

V gene TRBV29-1 combines with J gene TRBJ2-2, with a tentative D call TRBD1 (6 bases). V was cut by 7 bases and J by 6 bases, with 12 bases left in between. The CDR3 totals 12 residues. Per germline, CDR1 SQVTM and CDR2 ANQGSEA. CDR3 coding DNA: TGCAGCGCCGCACAGGGTTCCGGGGAGCTGTTTTTT. Amino acids: CSAAQGSGELFF.

This clonotype has just a few counts. The V and J genes are TRBV9 and TRBJ2-5; TRBD2 is a possible D gene (6 bases). V lost 2 bases, J lost 5 bases, and 16 bases lay in between. The germline gives CDR1 SGDLS, CDR2 YYNGEE. This CDR3 region has 15 residues. The CDR3 DNA reads as TGTGCCAGCAGCGTTGGGACTTTCTTAATGGAGACCCAGTACTTC. This translates into CASSVGTFLMETQYF.

This clonotype showed up many times. The chain carries TRBV29-1 and TRBJ2-5; D not certain. Trimming left V 4 bases short and J 4 bases short, with 7 bases between. Per germline, CDR1 SQVTM and CDR2 ANQGSEA. There are 11 residues in the CDR3. The CDR3 DNA sequence: TGCAGCGTTGCGGAGCGAGAGACCCAGTACTTC. It encodes CSVAERETQYF.

The V call is TRBV9, the J call TRBJ2-7; D remains ambiguous. V was pared by 3 bases and J by 3 bases, with 10 bases between. The CDR3 consists of 13 residues. Per the germline V gene, CDR1 is SGDLS and CDR2 is YYNGEE. The CDR3 DNA follows: TGTGCCAGCAGCGCCGCCCCCGGCTACGAGCAGTACTTC. Protein sequence: CASSAAPGYEQYF.

The V call is TRBV5-1, the J call TRBJ2-7; D unresolved. V was shortened by 5 bases and J by 4 bases, with 19 bases between the two germline ends. The CDR3 consists of 15 residues. Germline V gene sequence: CDR1 SGHRS, CDR2 YFSETQ. The CDR3 sequence is CASRYSLVRRYEQYF. CDR3 bases: TGCGCCAGCAGGTACTCCTTGGTGAGAAGGTACGAGCAGTACTTC.

This clonotype was seen a few times. This rearrangement joins TRBV3-1 to TRBJ1-1; D is perhaps TRBD1 (6 bases). The germline V gene encodes CDR1 LGHDT and CDR2 YNNKEL (reference sequence). Trimming took 5 bases from V and 0 from J, leaving 10 bases between them. CDR3 length: 14 amino acids. The CDR3, as DNA: TGTGCCAGCAGCTTAGGACAGTTGAACACTGAAGCTTTCTTT. It encodes CASSLGQLNTEAFF.

This chain uses TRBV6-6 with TRBJ1-4, with 7 bases lining up with TRBD1. The CDR3 loop spans 16 amino acids. Per the germline V gene, CDR1 is MNHNY and CDR2 is SVGAGI (reference sequence). The junction had 10 bases not matched to a gene; V was cut back by 4 bases and J by 5 bases. CDR3 nucleotide sequence: TGTGCCAGCAGTTCCCCCTCGGGACAGACAAATGAAAAACTGTTTTTT. Its protein is CASSSPSGQTNEKLFF.

This chain uses TRBV29-1 with TRBJ2-4; possibly TRBD2 for D (5 bases). This CDR3 contains 11 residues. V lost 7 bases to trimming and J lost 6 bases, with 10 bases between them. Germline V gene lookup returns CDR1 SQVTM and CDR2 ANQGSEA. CDR3 DNA sequence: TGCAGCGCCGGGGAACCAAACATTCAGTACTTC. It specifies CSAGEPNIQYF.

Comment on this clonotype: Germline and junction disagree at one end, which may indicate a read error. The rearrangement uses TRBV9 and TRBJ2-7; 10 bases are a match to TRBD1. CDR3 length equals 14 residues. The V gene's germline CDR1 is SGDLS and CDR2 YYNGEE. The CDR3 nucleotides are TGTGCCAACAGCCATTCGGGGACAGGGGACGAGCAGTACTTC. It yields the protein CANSHSGTGDEQYF.

This clonotype has a handful of counts. This chain joins TRBV7-2 and TRBJ2-3; TRBD2 matches at 8 bases. The CDR3 extends over 16 amino acids. J was trimmed by 2 bases and V by 2 bases; bases with no gene match: 6. Germline V gene sequence: CDR1 SGHTA, CDR2 FQGNSA. This chain's CDR3 is CASSLLTGGPTDTQYF. The CDR3 DNA reads as TGTGCCAGCAGCTTACTGACGGGAGGGCCCACAGATACGCAGTATTTT.

This clonotype was found a few times. The genes are TRBV29-1 and TRBJ2-7, with unresolved D. V lost 2 bases and J 9 bases, leaving 11 bases between the germline ends. The CDR3 sequence is 11 residues long. Per germline, CDR1 SQVTM and CDR2 ANQGSEA. CDR3 in amino acids: CSVEWNGGQYF. CDR3 in DNA: TGCAGCGTTGAATGGAACGGTGGGCAGTACTTC.

This clonotype was detected a few times. This sequence joins TRBV12-3 or TRBV12-4 and TRBJ2-7, with TRBD1 matching 7 bases. V dropped 5 bases and J dropped 6; count of bases not matched to a gene: 7. The CDR3 consists of 13 residues. The CDR3 loop is CASSARQGSEQYF. In DNA form, the CDR3 reads TGTGCCAGCAGTGCCCGACAGGGTAGCGAGCAGTACTTC.

In this sample, this clonotype turned up many times. The gene calls are TRBV1 and TRBJ2-1; the table's TRBD2 call for D was not verified on the DNA. TRBV1 is marked as a pseudogene. The CDR3 is made up of 13 amino acids. The CDR3 region is CTSSLGTSNEQFF. The CDR3 region has the DNA TGCACCAGCAGCCTTGGGACTAGCAATGAGCAGTTCTTC.

This clonotype was seen a few times. This chain connects TRBV5-4 to TRBJ1-1; D call uncertain. The CDR3 contains 14 residues. The germline CDR1 and CDR2 sequences are SGHNT and YYREEE (reference sequence). V lost 2 bases and J lost 1, with 9 bases in between. The CDR3 protein is CASSFPLGNTEAFF. Here the CDR3 DNA reads TGTGCCAGCAGCTTCCCCCTTGGGAACACTGAAGCTTTCTTT.

The V and J genes are TRBV7-9 and TRBJ1-2; D is uncertain. Looked up from germline, CDR1 is SEHNR and CDR2 is FQNEAQ (reference sequence). V lost 0 bases and J 6 bases, leaving 8 bases between the germline ends. The CDR3 totals 13 residues. CDR3 residues: CASSLAGVDGYTF. CDR3 coding DNA: TGTGCCAGCAGCTTAGCAGGAGTTGATGGCTACACCTTC.

The rearrangement uses TRBV7-8 and TRBJ1-6; 9 positions agree with TRBD1. Germline V lookup: CDR1 SGHVS, CDR2 FQNEAQ. The CDR3 runs to 15 residues. The ends lost 5 bases at V and 10 bases at J; junction bases unmatched: 9. CDR3 sequence reads: CASSEGDRDLSPLHF. CDR3 in DNA: TGTGCCAGCAGCGAAGGGGACAGGGATTTGTCACCCCTCCACTTT.

This clonotype was seen at least ten times. The genes are TRBV7-9 and TRBJ2-1, with 10 bases lining up with TRBD2. This CDR3 region has 14 residues. V lost 7 bases to trimming and J lost 6 bases; unmatched junction nucleotides: 6. Germline CDR1 is SEHNR and CDR2 is FQNEAQ (reference sequence). This chain's CDR3 is CASTIAGGVNEQFF. The DNA for the CDR3 is TGTGCCAGCACCATAGCGGGAGGAGTCAATGAGCAGTTCTTC. The full variable domain, in which reference TRBV7-9 and TRBJ2-1 provide the parts outside the CDR3, is DTGVSQNPRHKITKRGQNVTFRCDPISEHNRLYWYRQTLGQGPEFLTYFQNEAQLEKSRLLSDRFSAERPKGSFSTLEIQRTEQGDSAMYLCASTIAGGVNEQFFGPGTRLTVL.

This clonotype was counted many times. The V call is TRBV7-7, the J call TRBJ2-1; perhaps TRBD1 as D (5 bases). This CDR3 region has 13 residues. The V end was cut by 3 bases, the J end by 5 bases, with 8 bases between. Germline V gene lookup returns CDR1 SSHAT and CDR2 FNYEAQ (reference sequence). The CDR3 region is CASSLTVNNEQFF. The CDR3 DNA sequence: TGTGCCAGCAGCTTGACAGTTAACAATGAGCAGTTCTTC.

This clonotype has a single count. The V call is TRBV10-3, the J call TRBJ1-2; 10 nucleotides agree with TRBD1. CDR1 ENHRY and CDR2 SYGVKD come from the germline V gene. The CDR3 is made up of 14 amino acids. V was clipped by 7 bases and J by 4 bases; unmatched bases: 6. This CDR3 reads CAINRRDRGYGYTF. The CDR3, as DNA: TGTGCCATCAACCGCCGGGACAGGGGCTATGGCTACACCTTC.